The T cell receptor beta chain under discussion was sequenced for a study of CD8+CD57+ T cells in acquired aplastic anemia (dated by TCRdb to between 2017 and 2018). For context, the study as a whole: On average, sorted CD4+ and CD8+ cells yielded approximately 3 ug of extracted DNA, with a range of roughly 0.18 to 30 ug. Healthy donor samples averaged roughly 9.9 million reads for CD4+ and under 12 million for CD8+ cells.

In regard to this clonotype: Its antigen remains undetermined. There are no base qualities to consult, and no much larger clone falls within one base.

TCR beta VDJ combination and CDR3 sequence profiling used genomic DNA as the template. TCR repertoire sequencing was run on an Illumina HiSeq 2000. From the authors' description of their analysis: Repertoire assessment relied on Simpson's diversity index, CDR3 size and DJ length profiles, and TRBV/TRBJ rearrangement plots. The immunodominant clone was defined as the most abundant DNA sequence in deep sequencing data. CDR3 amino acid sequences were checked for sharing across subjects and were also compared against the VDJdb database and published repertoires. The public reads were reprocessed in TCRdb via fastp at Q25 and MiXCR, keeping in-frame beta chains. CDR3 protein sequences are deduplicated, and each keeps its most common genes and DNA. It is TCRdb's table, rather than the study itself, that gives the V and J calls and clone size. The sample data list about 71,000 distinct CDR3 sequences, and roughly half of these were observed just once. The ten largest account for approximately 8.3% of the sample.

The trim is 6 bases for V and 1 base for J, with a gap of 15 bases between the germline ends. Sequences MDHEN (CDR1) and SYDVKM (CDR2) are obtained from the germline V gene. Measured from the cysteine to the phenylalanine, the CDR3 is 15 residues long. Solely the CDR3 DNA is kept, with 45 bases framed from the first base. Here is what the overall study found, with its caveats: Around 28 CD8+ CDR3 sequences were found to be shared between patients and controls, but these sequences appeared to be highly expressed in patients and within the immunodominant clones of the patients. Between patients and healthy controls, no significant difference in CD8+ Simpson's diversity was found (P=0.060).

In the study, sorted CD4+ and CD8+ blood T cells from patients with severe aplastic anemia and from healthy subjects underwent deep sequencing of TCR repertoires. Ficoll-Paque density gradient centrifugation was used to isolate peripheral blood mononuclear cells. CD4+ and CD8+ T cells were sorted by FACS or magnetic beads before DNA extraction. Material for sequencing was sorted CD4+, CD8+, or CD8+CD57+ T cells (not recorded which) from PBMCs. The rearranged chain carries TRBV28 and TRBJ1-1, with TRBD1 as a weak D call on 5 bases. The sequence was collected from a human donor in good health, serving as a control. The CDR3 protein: CASSPPGTANTEAFF. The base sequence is TGTGCCAGCAGCCCACCAGGGACGGCGAACACTGAAGCTTTCTTT.